This T cell receptor beta chain was retrieved from a study of cytotoxic CD8 clonotypes in ibrutinib-treated CLL. Study-level information: In all, about a dozen patients were relapsed/refractory, approximately 16 were treatment-naive and roughly 18 were IGHV unmutated.

As regards this clone: Its specificity is unknown.

Assay used: immunoSEQ multiplex PCR; TCRdb lists only in-frame clones, some missing. The data hold about 72,000 clones, with around 80% observed a single time. General study results and limits: On treatment, the uncommon public clonotypes contracted or remained stable. Clonality went up at the time of ibrutinib response, stayed stable in sustained remission, and later dropped back toward its baseline level at progression. Sampling times differed between sustained-remission and progressing patients.

The sample consisted of PBMCs, taken at disease progression, from a patient treated with ibrutinib. This clonotype was sampled from a human donor with chronic lymphocytic leukemia.

CDR3 loop: CASSLAGTAGQPQHF. The CDR3 DNA follows: TGCGCCAGCAGCTTGGCCGGGACGGCGGGGCAGCCCCAGCATTTT. This rearrangement joins TRBV5-1 to TRBJ1-5; D is perhaps TRBD1 (5 bases). V lost 0 bases to trimming and J lost 7 bases, with 14 bases between them. Per germline, CDR1 SGHRS and CDR2 YFSETQ. This CDR3 is built from 15 residues. Full variable domain (remainder filled in from reference TRBV5-1 and TRBJ1-5): KAGVTQTPRYLIKTRGQQVTLSCSPISGHRSVSWYQQTPGQGLQFLFEYFSETQRNKGNFPGRFSGRQFSNSRSEMNVSTLELGDSALYLCASSLAGTAGQPQHFGDGTRLSIL.